The 32 T cell receptor beta chains presented below share a single source sample, sequenced in a study of cytomegalovirus exposure and HLA in healthy donors. The study ran its PCR with 60 Vbeta and 13 Jbeta primers. The repertoire was sequenced with immunoSEQ multiplex PCR; TCRdb's copy has only in-frame clones and lacks some. Of about 63,000 clones in the sample, roughly 80% are singletons; the top ten hold roughly 25%. Sequencing was performed on PBMCs. Every receptor here comes from a woman in her thirties or forties in good health and CMV-seropositive.

The V call is TRBV7-2, the J call TRBJ2-3, with D tentatively TRBD2 (6 bases). Germline CDR1 and CDR2: SGHTA and FQGNSA. The CDR3 totals 16 residues. Trimming took off 1 base at V and 3 bases at J, with 14 bases between the two ends. CDR3 in amino acids: CASSLVAGRGTDTQYF. CDR3 nucleotide sequence: TGTGCCAGCAGCTTAGTGGCGGGGAGAGGGACAGATACGCAGTATTTT.

The J gene is TRBJ1-3, the V gene TRBV21-1; TRBD1 is taken as the D call from the table, unchecked against the DNA. TRBV21-1 is reported as a pseudogene. The CDR3 contains 13 residues. CDR3 bases: TGTGCCAGCAGCGGATTTCAGGGGGACACCATATATTTT. Translation: CASSGFQGDTIYF.

In its sample, this clone was seen once. V and J are TRBV7-9 and TRBJ1-1; tentative D call: TRBD1 (5 bases). Between the trimmed V and J ends, which lost 6 bases and 1 base, there was a span of 15 bases. CDR1 SEHNR and CDR2 FQNEAQ come from the germline V gene (reference sequence). This CDR3 spans 15 amino acids. CDR3 loop: CASSPQGTGNTEAFF. In DNA, the CDR3 is TGTGCCAGCAGTCCCCAAGGCACAGGGAACACTGAAGCTTTCTTT.

V usage is TRBV6-1 and J usage is TRBJ2-5; a possible D gene is TRBD1 (5 bases). Germline CDR1 MNHNS, CDR2 SASEGT. The V gene lost 2 bases and the J gene lost 2 bases, with 18 bases spanning the gap. This CDR3 has 17 residues. CDR3 in amino acids: CASSEPRPDTMQETQYF. The CDR3 bases are TGTGCCAGCAGTGAACCTAGACCGGACACTATGCAAGAGACCCAGTACTTC.

The chain has TRBV9 and TRBJ2-1, with D perhaps TRBD2 (5 bases). The CDR3 spans 16 residues. Trimming stripped 3 bases from V and 10 bases from J, with 23 bases between. Per germline, CDR1 SGDLS and CDR2 YYNGEE. CDR3 bases: TGTGCCAGCAGCGCCTATCCCCGGGGTCCGTTCGGAGAGCAGTTCTTC. Translation: CASSAYPRGPFGEQFF.

In this sample, this clone turned up a few times. The V gene is TRBV7-7, the J gene TRBJ1-4; maybe TRBD1 (6 bases). This CDR3 has 13 amino acids. Per the germline V gene, CDR1 is SSHAT and CDR2 is FNYEAQ (reference sequence). V was shortened by 5 bases and J by 4 bases, with 8 bases between the two germline ends. CDR3: CASSGGFNEKLFF. The DNA of the CDR3 is TGTGCCAGCAGCGGGGGCTTTAATGAAAAACTGTTTTTT.

The V call is TRBV5-4, the J call TRBJ2-3; a weak D match, TRBD1 (6 bases). Germline CDR1 is SGHNT and CDR2 is YYREEE (reference sequence). V lost 1 base and J 0 bases, leaving 12 bases between the germline ends. This CDR3 has 16 amino acids. The chain's CDR3 is CASSLFRGTSTDTQYF. For the CDR3, the DNA is TGTGCCAGCAGCTTGTTCAGGGGAACAAGCACAGATACGCAGTATTTT.

This chain links TRBV19 with TRBJ1-4, with D possibly matching TRBD1 (6 bases). CDR1 and CDR2 (germline): LNHDA, SQIVND (reference sequence). V shed 6 bases and J shed 6 bases, with 14 bases lying between them. The CDR3 has 14 residues. CDR3 nucleotide sequence: TGTGCCAGTAGGAACCAGGGGAGGGATGAAAAACTGTTTTTT. Translated, it gives CASRNQGRDEKLFF.

A remark on this clone: One end of the junction varies from germline; a read error may be responsible. V and J are TRBV7-9 and TRBJ1-4; 7 bases map to TRBD1. The CDR3 spans 16 residues. Germline CDR1 is SEHNR and CDR2 is FQNEAQ (reference sequence). CDR3 nucleotide sequence: TGTTCCAGCAGCTCCCCCCTGGACAGGCTTAATGAAAAACTGTTTTTT. Its protein is CSSSSPLDRLNEKLFF.

This chain links TRBV5-6 with TRBJ2-3; D call uncertain. Between the trimmed V and J ends, which lost 0 bases and 0 bases, there was a span of 17 bases. The CDR3 totals 18 residues. Looked up from germline, CDR1 is SGHDT and CDR2 is YYEEEE. The CDR3 coding sequence is TGTGCCAGCAGCTTGGGCCGGCGGAAACCCACTAGCACAGATACGCAGTATTTT. Protein: CASSLGRRKPTSTDTQYF.

About this clone itself: A much larger clone is a single base away; this may be a read error. This chain connects TRBV28 to TRBJ1-2; 7 bases fit TRBD1. Germline-derived CDR1 and CDR2 are MDHEN and SYDVKM. CDR3 length equals 11 residues. V lost 10 bases and J lost 4; bases outside the gene matches: 3. This chain's CDR3 is CATRDSYGYTF. The DNA for the CDR3 is TGTGCCACCCGGGACAGCTATGGCTACACCTTC.

V is TRBV12-5 and J is TRBJ2-2; the D gene is possibly TRBD2 (5 bases). The length of the CDR3 is 16 residues. Trimming took off 0 bases at V and 6 bases at J, with 14 bases between the two ends. CDR1 and CDR2 from the germline V gene are LGHNT and FRNRAP. CDR3 sequence reads: CASGLVVSGYPGELFF. The CDR3 DNA reads as TGTGCTAGTGGTTTGGTAGTATCGGGGTACCCCGGGGAGCTGTTTTTT. The entire variable domain, with the rest obtained from reference TRBV12-5 and TRBJ2-2, is as follows: DARVTQTPRHKVTEMGQEVTMRCQPILGHNTVFWYRQTMMQGLELLAYFRNRAPLDDSGMPKDRFSAEMPDATLATLKIQPSEPRDSAVYFCASGLVVSGYPGELFFGEGSRLTVL.

V usage is TRBV5-4 and J usage is TRBJ1-2, with D possibly being TRBD1 (6 bases). Trimming shortened V by 0 bases and J by 4 bases, and 13 bases separated the two germline ends. Germline V gene data show CDR1 as SGHNT and CDR2 as YYREEE (reference sequence). This CDR3 spans 15 amino acids. CDR3 in DNA: TGTGCCAGCAGCTTGGAAGCAGGGGTAGGCTATGGCTACACCTTC. Translating it yields CASSLEAGVGYGYTF.

V gene TRBV12-5 combines with J gene TRBJ2-3; D is perhaps TRBD2 (6 bases). Germline loops: CDR1 LGHNT, CDR2 FRNRAP. The CDR3 sequence is 12 residues long. The V end was cut by 6 bases, the J end by 6 bases, with 10 bases between. The CDR3 DNA is TGTGCTAGTGGCCCTGGGGGGGATACGCAGTATTTT. Translating gives CASGPGGDTQYF.

Points on this clone: Its ends do not fully match the called genes, so a read error is possible. This chain joins TRBV7-9 and TRBJ1-2, with D hard to call. The germline CDR1 and CDR2 sequences are SEHNR and FQNEAQ (reference sequence). The CDR3 has 13 residues. The CDR3 DNA sequence: TGTTCCAGCAGCTTAGTAGGAGACTATGGCTACACCTTC. It is translated as CSSSLVGDYGYTF.

The chain employs TRBV28 and TRBJ1-2; D is unclear. This CDR3 comprises 14 residues. The V end lost 7 bases, the J end lost 0 bases, and 12 bases lay between the germline ends. Germline CDR1 reads MDHEN; CDR2 reads SYDVKM. The CDR3 DNA follows: TGTGCCAGCATCCCCGCGGACTCTAACTATGGCTACACCTTC. Encoded protein: CASIPADSNYGYTF.

In its sample, this clone was seen once. The V gene is TRBV5-1, the J gene TRBJ2-7, with D uncertain. The length of the CDR3 is 17 residues. With 0 bases removed from V and 3 bases from J, the gap between germline ends came to 19 bases. Looked up from germline, CDR1 is SGHRS and CDR2 is YFSETQ. In nucleotides, the CDR3 is TGCGCCAGCAGCTTGGATGGCAGCCCTACGAGAGGCTACGAGCAGTACTTC. It encodes CASSLDGSPTRGYEQYF.

This chain joins TRBV29-1 and TRBJ2-1; D is perhaps TRBD1 (5 bases). This CDR3 is built from 12 residues. V dropped 4 bases and J dropped 9 bases, with 13 bases sitting between them. CDR1 is SQVTM, CDR2 ANQGSEA, per germline. CDR3 nucleotides: TGCAGCGTTGTGGTAGGAACAGGTGAGCAGTTCTTC. Protein sequence: CSVVVGTGEQFF.

The CDR3 loop reads CASRDRGTEQFF. As DNA, the CDR3 is TGTGCCAGTCGGGACAGGGGTACTGAGCAGTTCTTC. The chain employs TRBV19 and TRBJ2-1; 10 nucleotides match TRBD1. From germline, CDR1 is LNHDA and CDR2 SQIVND (reference sequence). This CDR3 spans 12 amino acids. After removal of 8 bases from V and 9 bases from J, the junction contained 4 bases not matched to a gene. Based on the CDR3 plus reference TRBV19 and TRBJ2-1, the full variable domain is DGGITQSPKYLFRKEGQNVTLSCEQNLNHDAMYWYRQDPGQGLRLIYYSQIVNDFQKGDIAEGYSVSREKKESFPLTVTSAQKNPTAFYLCASRDRGTEQFFGPGTRLTVL.

This clone came up many times. Since a far larger clone is one base different, this is likely a read error. The chain is built from TRBV7-6 and TRBJ2-7; D not resolved. Germline V gives CDR1 SGHVS, CDR2 FNYEAQ. The CDR3 contains 15 residues. Here the CDR3 DNA reads TGTGCCAGCCGCTTAGAGGAGTACTCTACCTACGAGCAGTACTTC. Protein sequence: CASRLEEYSTYEQYF.

This clone occurred a few times. This chain uses TRBV5-1 with TRBJ1-5; TRBD1 might be the D (6 bases). The ends were cut back, 0 bases at V and 3 bases at J, with 10 bases in the middle. The CDR3 sequence is 15 residues long. Germline CDR1 reads SGHRS; CDR2 reads YFSETQ. For the CDR3, the DNA is TGCGCCAGCAGCTTGGACGGACAGCCCAATCAGCCCCAGCATTTT. This codes for CASSLDGQPNQPQHF.

The chain combines TRBV2 with TRBJ2-5; the D gene is possibly TRBD2 (6 bases). The CDR3 has 12 residues. Trimming took off 2 bases at V and 7 bases at J, with 8 bases between the two ends. In germline, CDR1 is SNHLY, CDR2 FYNNEI. The CDR3 loop is CASSERGRTQYF. The CDR3 DNA reads as TGTGCCAGCAGTGAACGGGGGAGGACCCAGTACTTC. Variable domain in full (rest from reference TRBV2 and TRBJ2-5): EPEVTQTPSHQVTQMGQEVILRCVPISNHLYFYWYRQILGQKVEFLVSFYNNEISEKSEIFDDQFSVERPDGSNFTLKIRSTKLEDSAMYFCASSERGRTQYFGPGTRLLVL.

This chain links TRBV13 with TRBJ2-3; D is perhaps TRBD2 (6 bases). CDR1 PRHDT and CDR2 FYEKMQ come from the germline V gene (reference sequence). The ends were cut back, 5 bases at V and 2 bases at J, with 29 bases in the middle. The CDR3 spans 20 residues. This chain's CDR3 is CASSNRLDDATAYHTDTQYF. The CDR3 coding sequence is TGTGCCAGCAGCAATCGACTAGATGATGCCACAGCGTACCACACAGATACGCAGTATTTT.

The chain has TRBV4-2 and TRBJ2-1; TRBD1 matches 10 bases. The CDR3 is 17 residues long. With 0 bases clipped from V and 1 base from J, the junction kept 3 bases outside the gene matches. Germline lookup yields CDR1 LGHNA and CDR2 YNFKEQ. CDR3 loop: CASSQEGTGVSYNEQFF. DNA of the CDR3: TGTGCCAGCAGCCAAGAAGGGACAGGGGTTTCCTACAATGAGCAGTTCTTC.

The CDR3 region is CASSETGAGAHEQYF. The CDR3 region has the DNA TGTGCCAGCAGTGAGACGGGGGCGGGGGCCCACGAGCAGTACTTC. The chain employs TRBV6-1 and TRBJ2-7; a weak D match, TRBD2 (7 bases). The CDR3 is 15 amino acids. Germline V lookup: CDR1 MNHNS, CDR2 SASEGT. The V and J ends lost 3 bases and 5 bases respectively, with 17 bases between them.

This chain joins TRBV11-2 and TRBJ2-7, with D maybe TRBD2 (6 bases). There are 14 residues in the CDR3. Germline CDR1 and CDR2: SGHAT and FQNNGV. The V and J ends lost 3 bases and 5 bases respectively, with 14 bases between them. This CDR3 is CASSLDGGGNEQYF. For the CDR3, the DNA is TGTGCCAGCAGCTTGGACGGCGGAGGGAACGAGCAGTACTTC. The whole variable domain, remainder taken from reference TRBV11-2 and TRBJ2-7, is EAGVAQSPRYKIIEKRQSVAFWCNPISGHATLYWYQQILGQGPKLLIQFQNNGVVDDSQLPKDRFSAERLKGVDSTLKIQPAKLEDSAVYLCASSLDGGGNEQYFGPGTRLTVT.

CDR3 sequence (DNA): TGTGCCTGGAGCGCAGGGACAGCTGAAGGCTACACCTTC. Translating gives CAWSAGTAEGYTF. The rearrangement joins TRBV30 to TRBJ1-2; TRBD1 agrees at 7 bases. CDR1 and CDR2 from the germline V gene are GTSNPN and SVGIG (reference sequence). CDR3 length: 13 amino acids. Unmatched junction bases numbered 9, after V lost 3 bases and J lost 8 bases.

The rearrangement joins TRBV2 to TRBJ1-1; D is perhaps TRBD1 (5 bases). Germline V gene sequence: CDR1 SNHLY, CDR2 FYNNEI. V lost 4 bases to trimming and J lost 0 bases, with 9 bases between them. The CDR3 extends over 14 amino acids. The CDR3 bases are TGTGCCAGCAGTGGACAGAGCATGAACACTGAAGCTTTCTTT. This gives the protein CASSGQSMNTEAFF.

Only one count was recorded for this clone. The chain is built from TRBV29-1 and TRBJ2-7, with 7 bases that match TRBD2. Unmatched junction bases numbered 8, after V lost 6 bases and J lost 3 bases. The CDR3 consists of 13 residues. Germline CDR1 is SQVTM and CDR2 is ANQGSEA. CDR3 protein: CSVAPAGVYEQYF. The CDR3 nucleotides are TGCAGCGTCGCCCCCGCGGGGGTCTACGAGCAGTACTTC.

This clone was seen just once. J is TRBJ1-2 and V is TRBV2; TRBD1 matches 7 bases. This CDR3 contains 14 residues. V was pared by 8 bases and J by 8 bases, with 14 bases of the junction left unmatched. Germline V gene sequence: CDR1 SNHLY, CDR2 FYNNEI. DNA for the CDR3: TGTGCCAGCTTCGCCGGGACAGCCTCATACGGCTACACCTTC. It yields the protein CASFAGTASYGYTF.

This clone appeared a single time. The chain uses TRBV5-1 and TRBJ2-3; TRBD2 matches at 7 bases. The CDR3 loop spans 15 amino acids. V was pared by 1 base and J by 2 bases, with 4 bases of the junction left unmatched. Germline V gene data show CDR1 as SGHRS and CDR2 as YFSETQ. The CDR3 spells CASSLRGVDTDTQYF. CDR3 bases: TGCGCCAGCAGCTTGCGGGGGGTAGACACAGATACGCAGTATTTT.

V is TRBV5-1 and J is TRBJ2-1, with 7 bases fitting TRBD1. The CDR3 is 16 residues long. The junction had 9 bases not matched to a gene; V was cut back by 0 bases and J by 6 bases. From germline, CDR1 is SGHRS and CDR2 YFSETQ. CDR3 sequence: CASSLDRQGEGNEQFF. The CDR3 DNA reads TGCGCCAGCAGCTTGGATCGGCAGGGGGAAGGCAATGAGCAGTTCTTC.